These 5 T cell receptor beta chains were sequenced from one sample in a study of T cell changes during pregnancy in multiple sclerosis (dated by TCRdb to the late 2010s). The library was prepared using the immunoSEQ multiplex PCR assay. The immuneACCESS repertoire file appears here via TCRdb, limited to in-frame rearrangements. These files lack a portion of the clones; in checked studies, under half of the deficit traces to unresolved V genes, and the cause of the others is not known. This sample has about 59,000 clones in its table, and over 80% of those were observed once. Of the sample, roughly 2.6% falls within the top ten clones. The input for sequencing was peripheral blood, taken in the second trimester of pregnancy. The receptors originated from a female donor in good health, enrolled as a control in a pregnancy study.

This clone showed up just once. The CDR3 region has the DNA TGTGCCAGCTCACCAAGAGACAGGGGGCTCACCGGGGAGCTGTTTTTT. Translating gives CASSPRDRGLTGELFF. The J gene is TRBJ2-2, the V gene TRBV18; 10 nucleotides line up with TRBD1. Trimming at V came to 2 bases and at J to 4 bases, leaving 4 bases not matched to a gene. Germline values: CDR1 KGHSH, CDR2 LQKENI. The CDR3 sequence is 16 residues long.

This rearrangement joins TRBV28 to TRBJ2-4, with 13 bases that match TRBD2. Germline loops: CDR1 MDHEN, CDR2 SYDVKM. Trimming took 5 bases from V and 14 from J; bases not matched to a gene: 12. The CDR3 contains 15 residues. The CDR3 sequence is CASSPAPGLAGEEYF. CDR3 DNA sequence: TGTGCCAGCAGTCCCGCCCCCGGACTAGCGGGAGAAGAGTACTTC.

This clone has a single count. The chain couples TRBV21-1 to TRBJ2-3; TRBD1 reflects the table's D call only, with no check against the DNA. TRBV21-1 is recorded as a pseudogene. CDR3 size: 13 residues. As DNA, the CDR3 is TGTGCCAGCAGCAACAGTTCCACAGATACGCAGTATTTT. This codes for CASSNSSTDTQYF.

The V and J genes are TRBV9 and TRBJ2-7; 7 bases agree with TRBD1. Germline assignment: CDR1 SGDLS and CDR2 YYNGEE. V lost 4 bases, J lost 2 bases, and 6 bases stayed unmatched. This CDR3 is built from 14 residues. CDR3 residues: CASSTGQFTYEQYF. In DNA form, the CDR3 reads TGTGCCAGCAGCACGGGACAGTTCACCTACGAGCAGTACTTC.

V is TRBV14 and J is TRBJ1-1; 7 bases line up with TRBD1. The trim removed 1 base at V and 10 bases at J, leaving 12 bases unmatched. Germline V gene data show CDR1 as SGHDN and CDR2 as FVKESK. CDR3 length: 15 amino acids. DNA for the CDR3: TGTGCCAGCAGCCAAGGAATCGGCCGGGCAGGGGGAGCTTTCTTT. It translates to CASSQGIGRAGGAFF.